This record looks at one T cell receptor beta chain sequence and its context. Its cognate antigen is unknown. The sample originates from a study of blood T cells in healthy people across ages. The study, taken as a whole, reports: More naive CD4+ cells and higher diversity were found in long-lived than in aged donors.

A J-beta primer mix and a sample-barcoded 5' primer were used in a second PCR of about 6 to 12 cycles. From the 5' RACE reads, TCRdb called clonotypes with MiXCR, one entry per CDR3 protein. The table shows about 800,000 distinct CDR3 sequences, with around 25% occurring only once. No fewer than 5 micrograms of total RNA were isolated from every sample. The germline V gene encodes CDR1 KGHSH and CDR2 LQKENI. The CDR3 extends over 16 amino acids. Trimming removed 2 bases at V and 6 bases at J, with 18 bases between. The same data also went into a second study, on T cells of mothers and their children. This second study notes: Nine systemically healthy Caucasian donors: three mothers, six children. Related mother and child pairs showed slightly greater overlap (not significant) than unrelated pairs did.

This receptor was identified in a boy younger than 18 in good health. V gene TRBV18 combines with J gene TRBJ2-3; TRBD1 might be the D (5 bases). Sequences were obtained from blood. CDR3 protein: CASSPDSRTPRDTQYF. Here the CDR3 DNA reads TGTGCCAGCTCACCAGATTCTAGGACACCAAGGGATACGCAGTATTTT.